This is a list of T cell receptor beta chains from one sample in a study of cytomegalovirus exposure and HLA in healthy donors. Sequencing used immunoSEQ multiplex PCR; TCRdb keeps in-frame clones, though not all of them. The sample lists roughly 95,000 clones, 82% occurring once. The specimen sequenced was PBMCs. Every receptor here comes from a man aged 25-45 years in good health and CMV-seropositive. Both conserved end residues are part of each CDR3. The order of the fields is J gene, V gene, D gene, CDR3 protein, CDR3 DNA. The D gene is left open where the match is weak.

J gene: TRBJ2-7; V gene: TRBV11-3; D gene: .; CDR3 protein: CASSLSGLDEQYF; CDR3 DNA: TGTGCCAGCAGCTTATCAGGGTTGGACGAGCAGTACTTC
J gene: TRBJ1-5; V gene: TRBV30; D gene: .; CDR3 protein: CAWSVRAGNQPQHF; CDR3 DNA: TGTGCCTGGAGTGTACGGGCAGGGAACCAGCCCCAGCATTTT
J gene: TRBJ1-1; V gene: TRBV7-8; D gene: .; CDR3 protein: CASSHGGGGTEAFF; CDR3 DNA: TGTGCCAGCAGCCACGGGGGTGGTGGCACTGAAGCTTTCTTT
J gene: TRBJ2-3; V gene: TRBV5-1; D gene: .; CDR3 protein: CASSLEAASSTDTQYF; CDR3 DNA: TGCGCCAGCAGCTTGGAGGCAGCGTCTAGCACAGATACGCAGTATTTT
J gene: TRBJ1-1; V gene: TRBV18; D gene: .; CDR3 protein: CASSPLGATEAFF; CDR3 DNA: TGTGCCAGCTCACCACTGGGGGCCACTGAAGCTTTCTTT
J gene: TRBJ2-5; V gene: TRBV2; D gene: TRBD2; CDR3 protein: CASSKGTILQETQYF; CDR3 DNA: TGTGCCAGCAGTAAAGGGACTATCTTACAAGAGACCCAGTACTTC
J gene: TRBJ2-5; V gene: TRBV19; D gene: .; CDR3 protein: CASRQTTQETQYF; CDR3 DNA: TGTGCCAGTAGACAGACCACCCAAGAGACCCAGTACTTC
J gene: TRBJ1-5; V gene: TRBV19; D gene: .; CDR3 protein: CASRATGFALGRNQPQHF; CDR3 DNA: TGTGCCAGTAGGGCGACAGGCTTTGCCCTTGGTCGCAATCAGCCCCAGCATTTT
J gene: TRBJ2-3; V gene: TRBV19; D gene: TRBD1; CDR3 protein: CASSMTGAFTDTQYF; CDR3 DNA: TGTGCCAGTAGTATGACAGGGGCCTTCACAGATACGCAGTATTTT
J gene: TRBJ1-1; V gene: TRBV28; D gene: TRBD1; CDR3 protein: CASSLVDRVGTEAFF; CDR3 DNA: TGTGCCAGCAGTTTAGTCGACAGGGTCGGGACTGAAGCTTTCTTT
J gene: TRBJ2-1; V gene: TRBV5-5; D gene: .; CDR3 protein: CASSETGMSSYNEQFF; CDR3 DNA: TGTGCCAGCAGCGAGACAGGTATGAGCTCCTACAATGAGCAGTTCTTC
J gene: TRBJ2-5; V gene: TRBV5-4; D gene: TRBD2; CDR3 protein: CASSLASGSGETQYF; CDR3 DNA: TGTGCCAGCAGCTTGGCGAGCGGGAGTGGAGAGACCCAGTACTTC
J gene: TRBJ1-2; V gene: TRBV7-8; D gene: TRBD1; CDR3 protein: CASSIAGQNYGYTF; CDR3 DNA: TGTGCCAGCAGTATCGCGGGACAGAACTATGGCTACACCTTC